The 27 T cell receptor beta chains below come from one sample, sequenced in a study of OX40 agonist ivuxolimab in advanced cancers. Libraries were prepared by immunoSEQ multiplex PCR; TCRdb keeps only in-frame clonotypes and omits some of them. The sample includes about 15,000 clones, roughly 92% of them seen just once. The specimen comprised CD4+ or CD8+ T cells sorted from blood, sampled in a trial of the OX40 agonist ivuxolimab. These receptors all stem from an adult with an advanced solid tumor such as melanoma, head and neck, liver or kidney cancer.

The chain combines TRBV6-1 with TRBJ1-1; TRBD1 matches 8 bases. J was trimmed by 7 bases and V by 6 bases; bases with no gene match: 13. Germline lookup yields CDR1 MNHNS and CDR2 SASEGT. The CDR3 totals 15 residues. The chain's CDR3 is CASRKNQGAFDEAFF. DNA for the CDR3: TGTGCCAGCAGAAAAAACCAGGGGGCGTTTGATGAAGCTTTCTTT.

CDR3 sequence: CASSWGAHETQYF. DNA of the CDR3: TGTGCCAGCAGTTGGGGTGCCCATGAGACCCAGTACTTC. The rearrangement links TRBV27 to TRBJ2-5; D call uncertain. The CDR3 is made up of 13 amino acids. CDR1 is MNHEY, CDR2 SMNVEV, per germline (reference sequence). Trimming left V 4 bases short and J 5 bases short, with 11 bases between.

The CDR3 coding sequence is TGTGCCAGCAGTGGGCGACAGAGTTTACAAGAGACCCAGTACTTC. It codes for CASSGRQSLQETQYF. V and J are TRBV2 and TRBJ2-5; D perhaps matches TRBD1 (5 bases). Trimming left V 4 bases short and J 2 bases short, with 14 bases between. The CDR3 contains 15 residues. Germline CDR1 is SNHLY and CDR2 is FYNNEI.

The chain uses TRBV7-9 and TRBJ1-5, with D perhaps matching TRBD1 (6 bases). V dropped 5 bases and J dropped 3 bases, with 17 bases sitting between them. Per the germline V gene, CDR1 is SEHNR and CDR2 is FQNEAQ (reference sequence). The CDR3 covers 16 residues. CDR3 region: CASSLGGDGPNQPQHF. As DNA, the CDR3 is TGTGCCAGCAGCCTAGGGGGGGACGGACCCAATCAGCCCCAGCATTTT.

This rearrangement joins TRBV15 to TRBJ2-6; no firm D call. V lost 5 bases and J 0 bases, leaving 5 bases between the germline ends. This CDR3 region has 14 residues. Germline lookup yields CDR1 LNHNV and CDR2 YYDKDF (reference sequence). CDR3 protein: CATSYDSGANVLTF. The CDR3 nucleotides are TGTGCCACCAGCTACGACTCTGGGGCCAACGTCCTGACTTTC.

This clone was recorded only once. V usage is TRBV28 and J usage is TRBJ2-5; D is uncertain. Gene TRBJ2-7 matches the end of the DNA better, so the J call may be wrong. The CDR3 sequence is 11 residues long. Germline loops: CDR1 MDHEN, CDR2 SYDVKM. As DNA, the CDR3 is TGTGCCAGCAGTTTTGTCGACGAGCAGTACTTC. It encodes CASSFVDEQYF.

V usage is TRBV28 and J usage is TRBJ2-5; 10 nucleotides align to TRBD2. The ends lost 6 bases at V and 4 bases at J; junction bases unmatched: 20. The CDR3 covers 19 residues. The germline V gene has CDR1 MDHEN and CDR2 SYDVKM. The CDR3 sequence is CASSPSVRSGGAWAETQYF. CDR3 sequence (DNA): TGTGCCAGCAGCCCCTCAGTTCGGAGCGGGGGGGCCTGGGCAGAGACCCAGTACTTC.

The chain uses TRBV27 and TRBJ2-1; 12 bases are shared with TRBD2. V was clipped by 5 bases and J by 2 bases; unmatched bases: 4. The germline gives CDR1 MNHEY, CDR2 SMNVEV (reference sequence). The CDR3 totals 16 residues. The DNA of the CDR3 is TGTGCCAGCAGTGAGACTAGCGGGAGTCCCTACAATGAGCAGTTCTTC. It codes for CASSETSGSPYNEQFF.

The chain couples TRBV9 to TRBJ1-1; no reliable D call. CDR1 SGDLS and CDR2 YYNGEE come from the germline V gene. Trimming removed 0 bases at V and 2 bases at J, with 8 bases between. CDR3 length: 14 residues. DNA of the CDR3: TGTGCCAGCAGCGTAGAGGGTTTAAACACTGAAGCTTTCTTT. It encodes CASSVEGLNTEAFF. Full variable domain (remainder filled in from reference TRBV9 and TRBJ1-1): DSGVTQTPKHLITATGQRVTLRCSPRSGDLSVYWYQQSLDQGLQFLIQYYNGEERAKGNILERFSAQQFPDLHSELNLSSLELGDSALYFCASSVEGLNTEAFFGQGTRLTVV.

The sample holds one count of this clone. The V gene is TRBV9, the J gene TRBJ2-3; 7 bases agree with TRBD1. The CDR3 has 15 residues. Germline CDR1 reads SGDLS; CDR2 reads YYNGEE. V gave up 4 bases and J gave up 0 bases; unmatched junction bases: 5. The CDR3 coding sequence is TGTGCCAGCAGCCCTGGGACAGCTAGCACAGATACGCAGTATTTT. This translates into CASSPGTASTDTQYF.

This chain connects TRBV10-3 to TRBJ1-2; no clear D gene. This CDR3 spans 11 amino acids. Per germline, CDR1 ENHRY and CDR2 SYGVKD. Trimming cost V 10 bases and J 8 bases, with 14 bases left between them. The CDR3 loop reads CATSAGEGYTF. The CDR3 DNA reads TGTGCCACCTCGGCGGGTGAAGGCTACACCTTC.

This chain joins TRBV5-1 and TRBJ1-1; D gene uncertain. This CDR3 comprises 13 residues. Germline V lookup: CDR1 SGHRS, CDR2 YFSETQ. Trimming left V 0 bases short and J 6 bases short, with 9 bases between. CDR3 sequence reads: CASSLEGPPEAFF. CDR3 DNA sequence: TGCGCCAGCAGCTTGGAAGGGCCCCCTGAAGCTTTCTTT.

The chain has TRBV6-5 and TRBJ1-5; no clear D. Trimming shortened V by 3 bases and J by 4 bases, and 1 base separated the two germline ends. The CDR3 is 11 residues long. CDR1 MNHEY and CDR2 SVGAGI come from the germline V gene. The CDR3 coding sequence is TGTGCCAGCAGTTATAATCAGCCCCAGCATTTT. Its translation: CASSYNQPQHF.

This sequence joins TRBV29-1 and TRBJ2-5; D not certain. CDR3 length: 13 residues. Per germline, CDR1 SQVTM and CDR2 ANQGSEA. Deletions cut 2 bases from V and 1 base from J, with 8 bases between. The CDR3 sequence is CSVELGIQETQYF. CDR3 in DNA: TGCAGCGTTGAATTAGGGATCCAAGAGACCCAGTACTTC.

This clone was observed a few times. The genes are TRBV2 and TRBJ1-2; 12 nucleotides align to TRBD1. Trimming cost V 5 bases and J 6 bases; bases outside gene matches: 4. Germline CDR1 reads SNHLY; CDR2 reads FYNNEI. The CDR3 sequence is 14 residues long. In DNA, the CDR3 is TGTGCCAGCAGTCCGGGACAGGGGGCAGATGGCTACACCTTC. This encodes CASSPGQGADGYTF. Full variable domain (missing parts from reference TRBV2 and TRBJ1-2): EPEVTQTPSHQVTQMGQEVILRCVPISNHLYFYWYRQILGQKVEFLVSFYNNEISEKSEIFDDQFSVERPDGSNFTLKIRSTKLEDSAMYFCASSPGQGADGYTFGSGTRLTVV.

This chain connects TRBV2 to TRBJ1-3; a possible D gene is TRBD1 (5 bases). V was clipped by 7 bases and J by 0 bases, with 16 bases between them. The CDR3 has 16 amino acids. Germline V gives CDR1 SNHLY, CDR2 FYNNEI. CDR3 loop: CASNPGTFGSGNTIYF. The DNA of the CDR3 is TGTGCCAGCAATCCCGGGACCTTCGGCTCTGGAAACACCATATATTTT.

The chain is built from TRBV4-1 and TRBJ1-2, with no clear D. Trimming pared 1 base from V and 0 bases from J, leaving 9 bases between. The CDR3 is made up of 15 amino acids. Looked up from germline, CDR1 is MGHRA and CDR2 is YSYEKL. The CDR3 DNA reads TGCGCCAGCAGCCAAGTACTCGAACCTAACTATGGCTACACCTTC. This gives the protein CASSQVLEPNYGYTF.

J is TRBJ1-2 and V is TRBV7-9; D remains ambiguous. Trimming removed 0 bases from V and 0 bases from J, with 8 bases in between. This CDR3 has 15 amino acids. Germline assignment: CDR1 SEHNR and CDR2 FQNEAQ (reference sequence). The chain's CDR3 is CASSLAVGPNYGYTF. CDR3 coding DNA: TGTGCCAGCAGCTTAGCGGTCGGACCTAACTATGGCTACACCTTC.

This rearrangement joins TRBV9 to TRBJ1-2; 7 nucleotides line up with TRBD1. CDR1 is SGDLS, CDR2 YYNGEE, per germline. CDR3 length: 14 residues. V was pared by 4 bases and J by 4 bases, with 7 bases of the junction left unmatched. The CDR3 region is CASSTVTGLYGYTF. The CDR3 coding sequence is TGTGCCAGCAGCACCGTGACAGGGCTCTATGGCTACACCTTC.

In DNA, the CDR3 is TGTGCCAGCAGATGGGGAGAGGGGGCATTCTACGAGCAGTACTTC. It codes for CASRWGEGAFYEQYF. The chain has TRBV6-1 and TRBJ2-7, with 7 bases matching TRBD1. CDR1 and CDR2 from the germline V gene are MNHNS and SASEGT. Trimming cost V 6 bases and J 3 bases; bases outside gene matches: 11. The CDR3 length is 15 residues.

The genes are TRBV28 and TRBJ2-7; 10 bases line up with TRBD1. Germline V gives CDR1 MDHEN, CDR2 SYDVKM. The CDR3 is 14 residues long. Trimming removed 2 bases from V and 5 bases from J; junction bases left unmatched: 3. For the CDR3, the DNA is TGTGCCAGCAGTTTACGGGACAGGGGTGACGAGCAGTACTTC. It codes for CASSLRDRGDEQYF.

The chain employs TRBV5-1 and TRBJ1-2, with D maybe TRBD1 (5 bases). Germline V gene lookup returns CDR1 SGHRS and CDR2 YFSETQ. The CDR3 runs 14 residues. Trimming pared 0 bases from V and 5 bases from J, leaving 11 bases between. CDR3 in amino acids: CASSLAGREYGYTF. For the CDR3, the DNA is TGCGCCAGCAGCTTGGCCGGCAGGGAATATGGCTACACCTTC.

This sequence joins TRBV9 and TRBJ2-2; D remains unclear. This CDR3 is 14 amino acids long. Trimming removed 3 bases at V and 8 bases at J, with 14 bases between. Per the germline V gene, CDR1 is SGDLS and CDR2 is YYNGEE. CDR3 sequence: CASSATGPSGELFF. In nucleotides, the CDR3 is TGTGCCAGCAGCGCGACGGGTCCGTCGGGGGAGCTGTTTTTT.

The chain employs TRBV11-2 and TRBJ1-1, with D unclear. The CDR3 loop spans 10 amino acids. Deletions cut 8 bases from V and 3 bases from J, with 4 bases between. Germline V gene lookup returns CDR1 SGHAT and CDR2 FQNNGV. The CDR3 nucleotides read TGTGCCAGCCGGGACACTGAAGCTTTCTTT. Amino acids: CASRDTEAFF.

V is TRBV7-6 and J is TRBJ2-1; tentatively, D is TRBD1 (5 bases). Germline V gene sequence: CDR1 SGHVS, CDR2 FNYEAQ. This CDR3 spans 13 amino acids. The V and J ends lost 1 base and 10 bases respectively, with 11 bases between them. The CDR3: CASSLDRSAEQFF. DNA of the CDR3: TGTGCCAGCAGCTTAGACAGGTCTGCGGAGCAGTTCTTC.

J is TRBJ1-2 and V is TRBV30; D remains unclear. Germline values: CDR1 GTSNPN, CDR2 SVGIG (reference sequence). The CDR3 has 13 amino acids. Trimming removed 0 bases from V and 4 bases from J, with 9 bases in between. The CDR3: CAWSVAELYGYTF. The DNA of the CDR3 is TGTGCCTGGAGTGTAGCGGAGCTCTATGGCTACACCTTC.

The gene calls are TRBV9 and TRBJ2-3; no clear D. Germline loops: CDR1 SGDLS, CDR2 YYNGEE. The CDR3 covers 15 residues. Trimming left V 0 bases short and J 4 bases short, with 12 bases between. This CDR3 reads CASSVAVAAADTQYF. As DNA, the CDR3 is TGTGCCAGCAGCGTAGCGGTAGCCGCAGCAGATACGCAGTATTTT.